This T cell receptor (beta chain) was observed in a study of monozygotic twins with inflammatory bowel disease. Study-wide points: Support for a single strong signal or clonotype associated with IBD was absent. Twin concordance left repertoire similarity unchanged, with limited power a possible explanation for this lack of difference. Distinction of different T cell subtypes was not possible.

One entry per CDR3 protein, without DNA, is what TCRdb gives after re-calling the 5' RACE reads. The table lists approximately 330,000 distinct CDR3 sequences, with 2% in the top ten. The CDR3 consists of 12 residues. Germline CDR1 is SGHDT and CDR2 is YYEEEE. As regards this clonotype: Its antigen is not identified.

The source material was blood. The rearrangement links TRBV5-6 to TRBJ2-1; the D call from TCRdb, TRBD1, cannot be confirmed without DNA. The sequence was obtained from a human donor with ulcerative colitis or Crohn's disease, or a healthy co-twin of an affected twin (not recorded which). CDR3 in amino acids: CASSFPGREQFF.